This T cell receptor (beta chain) stems from a study of shared clonotypes between healthy human individuals. In the study overall: Donor composition was a couple of women and a few men, aged 18 to 49. Study results and caveats: Memory subsets generally showed smaller estimated richness than naive subsets did. Few donors limited the genetic and exposure-history diversity represented.

V lost 1 base, J lost 5 bases, and 21 bases lay in between. The germline V gene has CDR1 GTSNPN and CDR2 SVGIG (reference sequence). The CDR3 has 16 residues. Measured with immunoSEQ multiplex PCR; TCRdb has only the in-frame clones, and not every one. In the table there are some 120,000 clones, roughly two thirds of which are singletons. The sample holds one count of this clone. Its antigen is still unknown. This receptor was taken from a woman aged 25-40 years in good health. What was sequenced was memory CD8+ T cells sorted from blood. The subset is: CD45RO+ cells pooled with CCR7-negative TemRA cells. The genes are TRBV30 and TRBJ2-7; a possible D gene is TRBD2 (6 bases). CDR3 loop: CAWSEGQPLALHEQYF. The CDR3 DNA follows: TGTGCCTGGAGTGAAGGGCAGCCCCTAGCGCTCCACGAGCAGTACTTC. The full variable domain, in which reference TRBV30 and TRBJ2-7 provide the parts outside the CDR3, is SQTIHQWPATLVQPVGSPLSLECTVEGTSNPNLYWYRQAAGRGLQLLFYSVGIGQISSEVPQNLSASRPQDRQFILSSKKLLLSDSGFYLCAWSEGQPLALHEQYFGPGTRLTVT.